This passage covers 18 T cell receptor beta chains from one sample sequenced in a study of shared clonotypes between healthy human individuals. Repertoires were generated with immunoSEQ multiplex PCR, while TCRdb's copy carries only in-frame clones and drops some. The repertoire holds roughly 2.2 million clones, with 85% to 95% as singletons. Material for sequencing was naive CD4+ T cells from PBMCs. The subset here: CD45RA+ positively selected. The receptor set was obtained from a young man in good health. Some clones in this sample may be carry-over from other donors' samples.

The chain employs TRBV7-2 and TRBJ2-1; maybe TRBD2 (6 bases). V was clipped by 5 bases and J by 9 bases, with 17 bases between them. This CDR3 comprises 14 residues. In germline, CDR1 is SGHTA, CDR2 FQGNSA. DNA for the CDR3: TGTGCCAGCAGCACCCAATGGGGGGATGCTGAGCAGTTCTTC. It codes for CASSTQWGDAEQFF.

The chain carries TRBV4-2 and TRBJ2-1; 7 nucleotides agree with TRBD2. Germline V lookup: CDR1 LGHNA, CDR2 YNFKEQ. CDR3 size: 15 residues. V was clipped by 6 bases and J by 5 bases; unmatched bases: 10. In DNA, the CDR3 is TGTGCCAGCAGTGGGGAGGGAAGTTCCCACAATGAGCAGTTCTTC. Its translation: CASSGEGSSHNEQFF.

The chain has TRBV7-2 and TRBJ2-5; D gene uncertain. V shed 3 bases and J shed 3 bases, with 5 bases lying between them. Germline values: CDR1 SGHTA, CDR2 FQGNSA. CDR3 length: 12 amino acids. This CDR3 reads CASSFNEETQYF. CDR3 bases: TGTGCCAGCAGCTTTAACGAAGAGACCCAGTACTTC.

This chain uses TRBV5-4 with TRBJ2-7; D gene unclear. Trimming took off 4 bases at V and 1 base at J, with 6 bases between the two ends. The CDR3 loop spans 12 amino acids. CDR1 and CDR2 from the germline V gene are SGHNT and YYREEE (reference sequence). CDR3 amino acids: CASSQSSYEQYF. The CDR3 DNA reads TGTGCCAGCAGCCAATCTTCCTACGAGCAGTACTTC.

The CDR3 DNA follows: TGCGCCAGCAGTTCGGACCGACGGGCTGAAAAACTGTTTTTT. This gives the protein CASSSDRRAEKLFF. V usage is TRBV10-1 and J usage is TRBJ1-4; D remains ambiguous. The CDR3 has 14 residues. Germline CDR1 and CDR2: WNHNN and SYGVQD (reference sequence). Between the trimmed V and J ends, which lost 5 bases and 7 bases, there was a span of 14 bases.

Details on this clone: The same CDR3 also results from other DNA sequences found in this sample. The V call is TRBV18, the J call TRBJ1-3, with D tentatively TRBD1 (5 bases). Germline lookup yields CDR1 KGHSH and CDR2 LQKENI. There are 14 residues in the CDR3. V lost 3 bases and J 1 base, leaving 7 bases between the germline ends. DNA for the CDR3: TGTGCCAGCTCACCCGGGACGTCTGGAAACACCATATATTTT. This gives the protein CASSPGTSGNTIYF.

A remark on this clone: At the DNA level, this CDR3 is encoded by other sequences in the same sample as well. The chain combines TRBV7-2 with TRBJ2-3; no reliable D call. Germline CDR1 is SGHTA and CDR2 is FQGNSA. With 4 bases removed from V and 5 bases from J, the gap between germline ends came to 4 bases. The CDR3 contains 11 residues. As DNA, the CDR3 is TGTGCCAGCAGCTCACTAGATACGCAGTATTTT. This translates into CASSSLDTQYF.

This sequence joins TRBV18 and TRBJ1-1, with no clear D. The CDR3 length is 12 residues. CDR1 KGHSH and CDR2 LQKENI come from the germline V gene. V gave up 5 bases and J gave up 10 bases, with 14 bases separating them. CDR3 loop: CASSSLLRTAFF. For the CDR3, the DNA is TGTGCCAGCTCAAGTTTGTTACGAACAGCTTTCTTT.

The J gene is TRBJ1-1, the V gene TRBV27; 10 bases agree with TRBD1. Germline-derived CDR1 and CDR2 are MNHEY and SMNVEV (reference sequence). The V segment lost 4 bases and the J segment 1 base; nucleotides outside the gene matches: 9. The CDR3 is 17 amino acids. DNA for the CDR3: TGTGCCAGCAGTTACGGGGGACAGGGGAAGGGGAACACTGAAGCTTTCTTT. Its translation is CASSYGGQGKGNTEAFF.

This rearrangement joins TRBV19 to TRBJ2-3; TRBD2 aligns across 7 bases. Germline V gene sequence: CDR1 LNHDA, CDR2 SQIVND (reference sequence). CDR3 length equals 15 residues. Trimming cost V 3 bases and J 5 bases; bases outside gene matches: 8. The CDR3 DNA reads TGTGCCAGTAGTATCCTTGGCGGCGGGGGAGATACGCAGTATTTT. Amino acid sequence: CASSILGGGGDTQYF.

The V call is TRBV28, the J call TRBJ2-7; no firm D call. This CDR3 has 12 residues. The germline V and J ends were trimmed by 5 bases and 4 bases, with 9 bases remaining between them. In germline, CDR1 is MDHEN, CDR2 SYDVKM. CDR3 sequence reads: CASSQRNYEQYF. The CDR3 region has the DNA TGTGCCAGCAGTCAGAGGAATTACGAGCAGTACTTC.

The chain recombines TRBV29-1 with TRBJ1-2; D is unresolved. Between the trimmed V and J ends, which lost 4 bases and 8 bases, there was a span of 8 bases. The CDR3 contains 10 residues. Germline-derived CDR1 and CDR2 are SQVTM and ANQGSEA. CDR3 DNA: TGCAGCGTTGGGGAGGTGGGCTACACCTTC. This translates into CSVGEVGYTF.

V and J are TRBV29-1 and TRBJ2-1; TRBD2 matches at 11 bases. Per germline, CDR1 SQVTM and CDR2 ANQGSEA. V dropped 4 bases and J dropped 4; count of bases not matched to a gene: 9. This CDR3 region has 16 residues. CDR3 region: CSVAVGLAGGYNEQFF. The CDR3 region has the DNA TGCAGCGTTGCGGTGGGTCTAGCGGGAGGTTACAATGAGCAGTTCTTC.

The gene calls are TRBV5-8 and TRBJ1-2; 7 bases are shared with TRBD1. Germline V gives CDR1 SGHTS, CDR2 YDEGEE. V shed 1 base and J 4 bases; nucleotides not matched to a gene: 7. The CDR3 sequence is 15 residues long. The CDR3: CASSLSAGQFYGYTF. CDR3 coding DNA: TGTGCCAGCAGCTTGTCGGCGGGACAGTTCTATGGCTACACCTTC.

The chain is built from TRBV6-6 and TRBJ1-5; tentative D call: TRBD1 (6 bases). Trimming removed 2 bases at V and 6 bases at J, with 14 bases between. Germline loops: CDR1 MNHNY, CDR2 SVGAGI (reference sequence). This CDR3 comprises 15 residues. CDR3 nucleotides: TGTGCCAGCAGTTACGGGGGCAGGGCGGCTCAGCCCCAGCATTTT. Protein: CASSYGGRAAQPQHF.

The chain couples TRBV7-9 to TRBJ2-6; 12 nucleotides align to TRBD2. The CDR3 has 18 amino acids. Trimming at V came to 4 bases and at J to 0 bases, leaving 4 bases not matched to a gene. Germline V gene sequence: CDR1 SEHNR, CDR2 FQNEAQ (reference sequence). The CDR3 nucleotides read TGTGCCAGCAGCTACCTAGCGGGAGGGGGCTCTGGGGCCAACGTCCTGACTTTC. The encoded protein is CASSYLAGGGSGANVLTF.

The genes are TRBV4-2 and TRBJ1-1; the D gene is possibly TRBD1 (5 bases). Germline V CDR1 and CDR2: LGHNA, YNFKEQ. V dropped 0 bases and J dropped 7 bases, with 15 bases sitting between them. This CDR3 has 15 amino acids. For the CDR3, the DNA is TGTGCCAGCAGCCAAGATGAGATCGCGGGACGTGAAGCTTTCTTT. This encodes CASSQDEIAGREAFF.

A single count supports this clone. This chain joins TRBV9 and TRBJ1-6; no clear D gene. Germline lookup yields CDR1 SGDLS and CDR2 YYNGEE. The V end lost 5 bases, the J end lost 3 bases, and 21 bases lay between the germline ends. The CDR3 contains 18 residues. The CDR3 DNA sequence: TGTGCCAGCAGTTCCAACGGGAGGGCAGATTACTATAATTCACCCCTCCACTTT. This sequence encodes CASSSNGRADYYNSPLHF.